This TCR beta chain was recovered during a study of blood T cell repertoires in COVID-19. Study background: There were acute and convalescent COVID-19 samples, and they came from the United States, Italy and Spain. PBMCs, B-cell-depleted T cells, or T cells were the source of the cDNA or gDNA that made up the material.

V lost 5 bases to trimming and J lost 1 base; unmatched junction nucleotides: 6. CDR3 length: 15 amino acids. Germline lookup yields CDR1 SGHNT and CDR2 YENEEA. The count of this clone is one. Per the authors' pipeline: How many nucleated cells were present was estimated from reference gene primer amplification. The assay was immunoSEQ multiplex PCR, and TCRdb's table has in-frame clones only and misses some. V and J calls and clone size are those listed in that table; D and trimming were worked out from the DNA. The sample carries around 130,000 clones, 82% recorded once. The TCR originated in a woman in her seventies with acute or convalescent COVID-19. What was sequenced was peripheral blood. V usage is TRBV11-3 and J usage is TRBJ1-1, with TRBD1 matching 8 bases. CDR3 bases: TGTGCCAGCAGCCCCAGGGGGCGGACGAACACTGAAGCTTTCTTT. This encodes CASSPRGRTNTEAFF. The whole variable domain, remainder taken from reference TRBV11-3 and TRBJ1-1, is EAGVVQSPRYKIIEKKQPVAFWCNPISGHNTLYWYLQNLGQGPELLIRYENEEAVDDSQLPKDRFSAERLKGVDSTLKIQPAELGDSAVYLCASSPRGRTNTEAFFGQGTRLTVV.